Shown below are 14 T cell receptor beta chains from a single sample sequenced in a study of CD8 T cells in Susac syndrome. The authors reverse transcribed 0.5 to 1 ug RNA with random hexamers. One entry per CDR3 protein, called by TCRdb with MiXCR from the immunoSEQ multiplex PCR reads. The table records around 80,000 distinct CDR3 sequences, roughly 92% of them present only once. Input material: CD8+ T cells from PBMCs. Every receptor here comes from a human donor with Susac syndrome.

The rearrangement uses TRBV12-5 and TRBJ2-1; 7 positions agree with TRBD1. The CDR3 length is 13 residues. The V and J ends lost 0 bases and 10 bases, in that order; junction bases with no gene match: 3. CDR1 and CDR2 (germline): LGHNT, FRNRAP. This chain's CDR3 is CASGLVGDREQFF. The CDR3 DNA sequence: TGTGCTAGTGGTTTGGTAGGGGACAGAGAGCAGTTCTTC.

V is TRBV11-2 and J is TRBJ2-5, with TRBD2 as a possible D gene (6 bases). V was cut by 0 bases and J by 9 bases, with 11 bases left in between. The CDR3 length is 13 residues. CDR1 is SGHAT and CDR2 is FQNNGV in the germline V gene. The CDR3 here is CASSLDRGSAQYF. CDR3 DNA: TGTGCCAGCAGCTTAGATCGGGGGAGCGCCCAGTACTTC.

There are a few counts of this clonotype. The rearrangement joins TRBV9 to TRBJ2-3; TRBD1 is a possible D gene (6 bases). Germline CDR1 reads SGDLS; CDR2 reads YYNGEE. V lost 4 bases, J lost 0 bases, and 6 bases lay in between. This CDR3 is 13 amino acids long. The CDR3 sequence: CASSQGSTDTQYF. The CDR3 DNA reads as TGTGCCAGCAGCCAGGGGAGCACAGATACGCAGTATTTT. The whole variable domain, remainder taken from reference TRBV9 and TRBJ2-3, is DSGVTQTPKHLITATGQRVTLRCSPRSGDLSVYWYQQSLDQGLQFLIQYYNGEERAKGNILERFSAQQFPDLHSELNLSSLELGDSALYFCASSQGSTDTQYFGPGTRLTVL.

This chain connects TRBV9 to TRBJ1-6; D is perhaps TRBD1 (5 bases). V was cut by 3 bases and J by 6 bases, with 7 bases left in between. The CDR3 totals 13 residues. CDR1 is SGDLS and CDR2 is YYNGEE in the germline V gene. The CDR3 spells CASSAQGNSPLHF. The CDR3 coding sequence is TGTGCCAGCAGCGCGCAGGGTAATTCACCCCTCCACTTT.

The rearrangement uses TRBV28 and TRBJ2-1, with TRBD1 as a possible D gene (6 bases). V lost 10 bases and J 2 bases, leaving 18 bases between the germline ends. Looked up from germline, CDR1 is MDHEN and CDR2 is SYDVKM. CDR3 length: 15 amino acids. The CDR3 protein is CATKSGEVTYNEQFF. The CDR3 DNA reads TGTGCCACCAAGTCAGGGGAAGTGACCTACAATGAGCAGTTCTTC.

The chain has TRBV28 and TRBJ2-7; 8 nucleotides align to TRBD1. V dropped 6 bases and J dropped 3; count of bases not matched to a gene: 13. The CDR3 has 16 amino acids. Per germline, CDR1 MDHEN and CDR2 SYDVKM. CDR3 nucleotides: TGTGCCAGCAGAACATCCGGGAAGGACAGGGACTACGAGCAGTACTTC. Protein product: CASRTSGKDRDYEQYF.

The V call is TRBV20-1, the J call TRBJ1-1, with 8 bases lining up with TRBD1. After removal of 5 bases from V and 2 bases from J, the junction contained 7 bases not matched to a gene. CDR3 size: 14 residues. Germline loops: CDR1 DFQATT, CDR2 SNEGSKA (reference sequence). The DNA of the CDR3 is TGCAGTGCTGATGGGACAGGAGAAAACACTGAAGCTTTCTTT. This codes for CSADGTGENTEAFF.

The chain couples TRBV28 to TRBJ2-1, with D perhaps matching TRBD2 (6 bases). CDR1 is MDHEN, CDR2 SYDVKM, per germline. The CDR3 has 14 residues. V gave up 5 bases and J gave up 2 bases, with 10 bases separating them. For the CDR3, the DNA is TGTGCCAGCAGTCCGGGAGTAACCTACAATGAGCAGTTCTTC. This sequence encodes CASSPGVTYNEQFF.

The genes are TRBV28 and TRBJ2-1; 10 bases fit TRBD2. The ends lost 3 bases at V and 5 bases at J; junction bases unmatched: 13. Germline V CDR1 and CDR2: MDHEN, SYDVKM. This CDR3 is built from 18 residues. CDR3 DNA sequence: TGTGCCAGCAGTTTTATTCGGCTAGCGGGAGTTATAAACAATGAGCAGTTCTTC. Its protein is CASSFIRLAGVINNEQFF.

The chain couples TRBV2 to TRBJ1-1; D not certain. There are 10 residues in the CDR3. V dropped 6 bases and J dropped 5 bases, with 4 bases sitting between them. Germline-derived CDR1 and CDR2 are SNHLY and FYNNEI. In DNA form, the CDR3 reads TGTGCCAGCAGGTGGACTGAAGCTTTCTTT. It encodes CASRWTEAFF.

This chain connects TRBV7-9 to TRBJ2-5, with TRBD2 matching 8 bases. CDR3 length equals 16 residues. V shed 4 bases, J shed 3 bases, and the junction held 10 bases outside the gene matches. Germline lookup yields CDR1 SEHNR and CDR2 FQNEAQ (reference sequence). The CDR3, as DNA: TGTGCCAGCAGCTCTGGGACTAGAAGTCCCGAAGAGACCCAGTACTTC. Its translation is CASSSGTRSPEETQYF. The full variable domain, rest sourced from reference TRBV7-9 and TRBJ2-5, is DTGVSQNPRHKITKRGQNVTFRCDPISEHNRLYWYRQTLGQGPEFLTYFQNEAQLEKSRLLSDRFSAERPKGSFSTLEIQRTEQGDSAMYLCASSSGTRSPEETQYFGPGTRLLVL.

This chain connects TRBV4-3 to TRBJ2-1; D is unresolved. Trimming pared 1 base from V and 0 bases from J, leaving 16 bases between. CDR1 and CDR2 (germline): LGHNA, YSLEER. The CDR3 sequence is 18 residues long. The CDR3 nucleotides read TGCGCCAGCAGCCAAGCCGCTTTATATTCGGACTCCTACAATGAGCAGTTCTTC. The encoded protein is CASSQAALYSDSYNEQFF.

The chain combines TRBV6-6 with TRBJ1-5; D unresolved. Between the trimmed V and J ends, which lost 8 bases and 1 base, there was a span of 12 bases. Germline lookup yields CDR1 MNHNY and CDR2 SVGAGI (reference sequence). CDR3 length: 14 amino acids. In DNA form, the CDR3 reads TGTGCCAGCGAGGAGGCGACAAGCAATCAGCCCCAGCATTTT. Its protein product is CASEEATSNQPQHF.

This chain uses TRBV4-2 with TRBJ1-1; weak D call: TRBD1 (5 bases). Looked up from germline, CDR1 is LGHNA and CDR2 is YNFKEQ. V shed 0 bases and J shed 1 base, with 6 bases lying between them. The CDR3 has 14 residues. CDR3 protein: CASSQEQGNTEAFF. The CDR3 DNA reads as TGTGCCAGCAGCCAAGAGCAGGGGAACACTGAAGCTTTCTTT.